Presented here are 20 T cell receptor beta chains from one specimen sequenced in a study of T-cell memory formation after mild COVID-19 listed by TCRdb under 2021. The receptor library was made with 5' RACE. The sequencer listed for this sample is Illumina NovaSeq 6000. TCRdb took the public reads, trimmed them with fastp at Q25, ran MiXCR for clone calling and kept in-frame beta chains. Rows are combined by CDR3 protein, so each entry shows the most common genes and DNA. For this sample there are some 210,000 distinct CDR3 sequences; about 27% appear just once. Roughly an eighth of the sample lies in the top ten. The sequenced sample consisted of PBMCs or a T cell subset sorted from them (not recorded which). The receptors come from an adult woman who had mild COVID-19 (a few samples of this study predate the infection). The sample titles of this study are shuffled in the database, so cell type and time point are left out; the donor was told from shared clones.

The chain combines TRBV9 with TRBJ2-5; TRBD2 matches at 7 bases. The germline V gene has CDR1 SGDLS and CDR2 YYNGEE. This CDR3 region has 16 residues. V lost 0 bases to trimming and J lost 3 bases; unmatched junction nucleotides: 8. In DNA, the CDR3 is TGTGCCAGCAGCGTAGATCCCCTTGGGGGGGAAGAGACCCAGTACTTC. It codes for CASSVDPLGGEETQYF. Full variable domain (remainder filled in from reference TRBV9 and TRBJ2-5): DSGVTQTPKHLITATGQRVTLRCSPRSGDLSVYWYQQSLDQGLQFLIQYYNGEERAKGNILERFSAQQFPDLHSELNLSSLELGDSALYFCASSVDPLGGEETQYFGPGTRLLVL.

The rearrangement links TRBV7-2 to TRBJ2-7, with TRBD2 matching over 13 bases. V trimming: 3 bases; J trimming: 7 bases; junction bases outside the gene matches: 6. The CDR3 extends over 15 amino acids. CDR1 SGHTA and CDR2 FQGNSA come from the germline V gene. CDR3 nucleotide sequence: TGTGCCAGCAGCTTGACTAGCGGGAGGCCCTGGGAGCAGTACTTC. It encodes CASSLTSGRPWEQYF. The full variable domain, with the rest looked up from reference TRBV7-2 and TRBJ2-7, is GAGVSQSPSNKVTEKGKDVELRCDPISGHTALYWYRQSLGQGLEFLIYFQGNSAPDKSGLPSDRFSAERTGGSVSTLTIQRTQQEDSAVYLCASSLTSGRPWEQYFGPGTRLTVT.

The chain recombines TRBV27 with TRBJ2-2; 10 bases line up with TRBD1. The CDR3 covers 16 residues. Germline V CDR1 and CDR2: MNHEY, SMNVEV (reference sequence). V dropped 3 bases and J dropped 7; count of bases not matched to a gene: 8. Here the CDR3 DNA reads TGTGCCAGCAGTTTCCTACGACAGGGGGCGGGCGGGGAGCTGTTTTTT. Amino acids: CASSFLRQGAGGELFF.

This clonotype has only a few counts. The chain couples TRBV5-1 to TRBJ2-7; 11 nucleotides line up with TRBD1. CDR3 length: 16 amino acids. Germline lookup yields CDR1 SGHRS and CDR2 YFSETQ. Trimming removed 3 bases from V and 7 bases from J; junction bases left unmatched: 12. DNA of the CDR3: TGCGCCAGCAGCTCGGGGTCTGGGACAGGGGGAGGTGAGCAGTACTTC. Its protein is CASSSGSGTGGGEQYF.

The chain recombines TRBV5-5 with TRBJ2-7; tentative D call: TRBD2 (6 bases). V lost 4 bases and J lost 3, with 14 bases in between. The CDR3 loop spans 14 amino acids. CDR1 is SGHKS, CDR2 YYEKEE, per germline (reference sequence). The CDR3, as DNA: TGTGCCAGCAGCCCCACCGGGACTGACTACGAGCAGTACTTC. Translating it yields CASSPTGTDYEQYF.

This chain uses TRBV27 with TRBJ2-7, with D perhaps TRBD1 or TRBD2 (5 bases each). V dropped 3 bases and J dropped 3 bases, with 15 bases sitting between them. Germline V gene data show CDR1 as MNHEY and CDR2 as SMNVEV (reference sequence). The CDR3 runs 15 residues. The CDR3 coding sequence is TGTGCCAGCAGTTTCCTAGCCGCGACAGACTACGAGCAGTACTTC. Residues: CASSFLAATDYEQYF.

V is TRBV7-6 and J is TRBJ2-2; D gene ambiguous. The CDR3 loop spans 20 amino acids. The germline V and J ends were trimmed by 4 bases and 7 bases, with 31 bases remaining between them. Germline V lookup: CDR1 SGHVS, CDR2 FNYEAQ. CDR3: CASSSLAYSVKVPSGGELFF. The CDR3 coding sequence is TGTGCCAGCAGCTCGTTAGCTTATTCGGTCAAGGTTCCCTCGGGCGGGGAGCTGTTTTTT.

The J gene is TRBJ2-2, the V gene TRBV6-5, with D possibly TRBD1 on 5 matching bases. CDR3 size: 15 residues. Germline assignment: CDR1 MNHEY and CDR2 SVGAGI. V shed 3 bases and J shed 4 bases, with 12 bases lying between them. The CDR3 DNA sequence: TGTGCCAGCAGTTATGACAGTATTGCCACCGGGGAGCTGTTTTTT. As protein: CASSYDSIATGELFF.

The chain carries TRBV12-3 or TRBV12-4 and TRBJ2-5, with D possibly being TRBD1 (5 bases). V was cut by 3 bases and J by 5 bases, with 13 bases left in between. There are 14 residues in the CDR3. This CDR3 reads CASSLARRVETQYF. The CDR3, as DNA: TGTGCCAGCAGTTTGGCGCGCAGGGTTGAGACCCAGTACTTC.

Comment on this clonotype: Compared with germline, one end of the junction differs, possibly owing to a read error. J is TRBJ1-2 and V is TRBV29-1, with TRBD1 identical over 7 bases. CDR1 is SQVTM, CDR2 ANQGSEA, per germline. CDR3 length equals 10 residues. The CDR3 here is CSVYQGEAAF. Here the CDR3 DNA reads TGCAGCGTCTATCAGGGGGAAGCGGCGTTC.

This clonotype was detected only a few times. The V call is TRBV5-1, the J call TRBJ1-1; 7 bases align to TRBD1. CDR3 length: 16 residues. Trimming took 3 bases from V and 1 from J; bases not matched to a gene: 9. Germline V gene lookup returns CDR1 SGHRS and CDR2 YFSETQ. CDR3 in amino acids: CASSSIGRTGNTEAFF. The CDR3 DNA sequence: TGCGCCAGCAGCTCCATAGGTCGGACAGGGAACACTGAAGCTTTCTTT.

This chain connects TRBV4-2 to TRBJ2-1, with D possibly being TRBD2 (6 bases). Germline V gives CDR1 LGHNA, CDR2 YNFKEQ. The CDR3 loop spans 16 amino acids. V was shortened by 3 bases and J by 1 base, with 13 bases between the two germline ends. The CDR3 region is CASSHHSGDSYNEQFF. The DNA of the CDR3 is TGTGCCAGCAGCCATCACTCGGGAGATTCCTACAATGAGCAGTTCTTC.

The J gene is TRBJ2-7, the V gene TRBV7-9, with 8 bases that match TRBD2. The germline V gene has CDR1 SEHNR and CDR2 FQNEAQ (reference sequence). J lost 2 bases, V lost 4 bases, and 7 bases had no gene match. This CDR3 is 15 amino acids long. CDR3 in DNA: TGTGCCAGCAGCTCCGGACTAGCTGACCCCTACGAGCAGTACTTC. This gives the protein CASSSGLADPYEQYF.

The chain carries TRBV12-3 or TRBV12-4 and TRBJ1-2; tentative D call: TRBD1 (6 bases). V lost 0 bases and J 5 bases, leaving 16 bases between the germline ends. The CDR3 is 16 amino acids. The chain's CDR3 is CASSLAHRVRSYGYTF. In DNA, the CDR3 is TGTGCCAGCAGTTTAGCCCACAGGGTGAGGTCGTATGGCTACACCTTC.

V usage is TRBV18 and J usage is TRBJ2-5; D may match TRBD1 or TRBD2 (5 bases each). The CDR3 totals 14 residues. Trimming pared 4 bases from V and 1 base from J, leaving 10 bases between. Germline V gene data show CDR1 as KGHSH and CDR2 as LQKENI. The CDR3 here is CASSLGVRQETQYF. The CDR3 coding sequence is TGTGCCAGCTCACTGGGGGTCCGCCAAGAGACCCAGTACTTC.

The chain couples TRBV29-1 to TRBJ2-7; 8 bases fit TRBD1. This CDR3 spans 13 amino acids. CDR1 SQVTM and CDR2 ANQGSEA come from the germline V gene. V trimming: 5 bases; J trimming: 1 base; junction bases outside the gene matches: 4. CDR3 loop: CSVRDRSSYEQYF. For the CDR3, the DNA is TGCAGCGTTAGGGACAGGTCGTCCTACGAGCAGTACTTC.

The chain employs TRBV7-7 and TRBJ2-5; D might be TRBD1 (6 bases). This CDR3 is 14 amino acids long. CDR1 is SSHAT, CDR2 FNYEAQ, per germline (reference sequence). V was trimmed by 5 bases and J by 4 bases, leaving 14 bases between them. CDR3 nucleotide sequence: TGTGCCAGCAGCACCGGGACACACTTAGAGACCCAGTACTTC. Translation gives CASSTGTHLETQYF.

This clonotype has more than one count but fewer than ten. The genes are TRBV7-9 and TRBJ2-2, with D perhaps matching TRBD1 or TRBD2 (5 bases each). Trimming took off 4 bases at V and 1 base at J, with 16 bases between the two ends. The CDR3 has 17 residues. Germline V lookup: CDR1 SEHNR, CDR2 FQNEAQ (reference sequence). The CDR3 DNA is TGTGCCAGCAGCTCGACATCCGGGACGGTGAACACCGGGGAGCTGTTTTTT. Translated: CASSSTSGTVNTGELFF. The full variable domain, with the rest looked up from reference TRBV7-9 and TRBJ2-2, is DTGVSQNPRHKITKRGQNVTFRCDPISEHNRLYWYRQTLGQGPEFLTYFQNEAQLEKSRLLSDRFSAERPKGSFSTLEIQRTEQGDSAMYLCASSSTSGTVNTGELFFGEGSRLTVL.

The chain carries TRBV5-4 and TRBJ2-1; TRBD1 agrees at 7 bases. Trimming took 2 bases from V and 9 from J; bases not matched to a gene: 11. The CDR3 loop spans 15 amino acids. Germline V gene lookup returns CDR1 SGHNT and CDR2 YYREEE (reference sequence). CDR3 DNA: TGTGCCAGCAGCTTAGGTAACAGGGGTTGGGGTGAGCAGTTCTTC. This translates into CASSLGNRGWGEQFF.

This clonotype was seen a few times. J is TRBJ1-5 and V is TRBV19; D not certain. V was cut by 6 bases and J by 8 bases, with 14 bases left in between. This CDR3 has 13 amino acids. Germline CDR1 and CDR2: LNHDA and SQIVND (reference sequence). CDR3 sequence: CASSQMVSEPQHF. The DNA of the CDR3 is TGTGCCAGTAGCCAAATGGTGAGTGAGCCCCAGCATTTT.